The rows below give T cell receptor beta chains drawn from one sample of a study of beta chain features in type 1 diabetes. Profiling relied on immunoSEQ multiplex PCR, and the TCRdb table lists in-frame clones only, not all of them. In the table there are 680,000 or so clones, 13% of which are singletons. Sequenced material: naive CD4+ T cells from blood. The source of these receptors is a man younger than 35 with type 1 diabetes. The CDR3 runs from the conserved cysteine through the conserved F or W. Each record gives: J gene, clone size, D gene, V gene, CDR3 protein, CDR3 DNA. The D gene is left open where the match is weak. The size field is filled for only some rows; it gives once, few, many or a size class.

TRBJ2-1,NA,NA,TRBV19,CASSPLGFGYNEQFF,TGTGCCAGTAGTCCCCTGGGGTTTGGCTACAATGAGCAGTTCTTC
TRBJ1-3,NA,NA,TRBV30,CAFKVGLRGNTIYF,TGTGCCTTCAAGGTCGGGTTACGGGGAAACACCATATATTTT
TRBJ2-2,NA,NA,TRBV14,CASSQDGGWLFF,TGTGCCAGCAGCCAAGATGGGGGCTGGCTGTTTTTT
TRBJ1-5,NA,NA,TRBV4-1,CASSEDSEYQPQHF,TGCGCCAGCAGCGAGGACAGTGAGTATCAGCCCCAGCATTTT
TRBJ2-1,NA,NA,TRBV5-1,CASSWQVHSSYNEQFF,TGCGCCAGCAGCTGGCAGGTCCATAGCTCCTACAATGAGCAGTTCTTC
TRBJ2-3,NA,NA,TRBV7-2,CASSLPGIKQYF,TGTGCCAGCAGCTTACCGGGGATTAAGCAGTATTTT
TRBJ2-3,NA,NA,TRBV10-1,CASSEPGAVDTQYF,TGCGCCAGCAGTGAACCGGGGGCGGTAGATACGCAGTATTTT
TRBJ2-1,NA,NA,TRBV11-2,CASSFAGGGSDEQFF,TGTGCCAGCAGCTTTGCCGGAGGGGGCTCCGATGAGCAGTTCTTC
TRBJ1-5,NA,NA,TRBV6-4,CASSARAGNQPQHF,TGTGCCAGCAGTGCCAGGGCCGGCAATCAGCCCCAGCATTTT
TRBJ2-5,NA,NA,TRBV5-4,CASSSALTQETQYF,TGTGCCAGCAGCTCCGCGTTGACCCAAGAGACCCAGTACTTC
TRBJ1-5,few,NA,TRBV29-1,CSVGGGGSNQPQHF,TGCAGCGTTGGTGGAGGGGGGAGCAATCAGCCCCAGCATTTT
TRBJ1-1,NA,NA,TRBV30,CAWGLLRNTEAFF,TGTGCCTGGGGATTGCTAAGGAACACTGAAGCTTTCTTT
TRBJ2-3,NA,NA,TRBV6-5,CASRDPGTDTQYF,TGTGCCAGCAGGGATCCTGGGACAGATACGCAGTATTTT
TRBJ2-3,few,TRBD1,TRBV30,CAWSVRDSYTDTQYF,TGTGCCTGGAGTGTACGGGACAGTTACACAGATACGCAGTATTTT
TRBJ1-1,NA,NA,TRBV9,CASSVDIQTMTEAFF,TGTGCCAGCAGCGTAGATATACAGACGATGACAGAAGCTTTCTTT
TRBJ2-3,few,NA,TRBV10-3,CAITGGFGTDTQYF,TGTGCCATTACGGGGGGCTTTGGCACAGATACGCAGTATTTT
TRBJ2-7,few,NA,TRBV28,CASSLSAAGTYEQYF,TGTGCCAGCAGCTTATCCGCGGCAGGGACTTACGAGCAGTACTTC
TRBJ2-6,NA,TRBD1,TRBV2,CASSGQGAGGANVLTF,TGTGCCAGCAGTGGACAGGGGGCTGGTGGGGCCAACGTCCTGACTTTC
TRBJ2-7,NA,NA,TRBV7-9,CASSQGTGFYYEQYF,TGTGCCAGCAGCCAAGGTACAGGCTTCTACTACGAGCAGTACTTC
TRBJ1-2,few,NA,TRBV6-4,CASSGPYGYTF,TGTGCCAGCAGTGGGCCCTATGGCTACACCTTC
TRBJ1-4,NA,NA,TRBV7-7,CASSFGPTNEKLFF,TGTGCTAGCAGCTTTGGTCCAACTAATGAAAAACTGTTTTTT
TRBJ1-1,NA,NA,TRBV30,CAWSIAGEAFF,TGTGCCTGGAGTATTGCAGGTGAAGCTTTCTTT
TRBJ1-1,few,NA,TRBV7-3,CASSLQGGGTEAFF,TGTGCCAGCAGCTTACAGGGAGGAGGCACTGAAGCTTTCTTT
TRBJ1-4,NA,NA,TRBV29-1,CSVDGQGAKLFF,TGCAGCGTTGACGGCCAGGGTGCAAAACTGTTTTTT
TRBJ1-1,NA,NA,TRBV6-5,CASSYPGLNTEAFF,TGTGCCAGCAGTTACCCGGGGCTGAACACTGAAGCTTTCTTT
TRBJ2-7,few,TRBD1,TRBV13,CASSPGQGDYEQYF,TGTGCCAGCAGCCCTGGACAGGGCGACTACGAGCAGTACTTC
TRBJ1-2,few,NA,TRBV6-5,CASSSVATYGYTF,TGTGCCAGCAGTTCGGTAGCGACCTATGGCTACACCTTC
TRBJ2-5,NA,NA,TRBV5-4,CASSRTGGGETQYF,TGTGCCAGCAGCCGTACAGGAGGGGGAGAGACCCAGTACTTC
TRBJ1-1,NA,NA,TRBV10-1,CASSEYRSYEAFF,TGCGCCAGCAGTGAATACAGGAGTTATGAAGCTTTCTTT
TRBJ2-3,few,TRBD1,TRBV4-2,CASSQGDRGLIDTQYF,TGTGCCAGCAGCCAAGGGGACAGGGGGCTCATCGATACGCAGTATTTT
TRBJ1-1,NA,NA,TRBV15,CATSRDLGVNTEAFF,TGTGCCACCAGCAGAGATCTGGGGGTTAACACTGAAGCTTTCTTT
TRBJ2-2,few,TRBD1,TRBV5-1,CASSLGDRAGELFF,TGCGCCAGCAGCCTCGGCGACAGGGCCGGGGAGCTGTTTTTT
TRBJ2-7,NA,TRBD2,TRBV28,CASISPGPSAGVYEQYF,TGTGCCAGCATCTCCCCCGGACCGTCCGCGGGGGTCTACGAGCAGTACTTC
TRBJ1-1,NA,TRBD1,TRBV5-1,CASIETGELNTEAFF,TGCGCCAGCATCGAGACAGGGGAACTTAACACTGAAGCTTTCTTT